This T cell receptor beta chain was captured by sequencing in a study of blood T cell repertoires in COVID-19. Study details: The analysed material was cDNA or gDNA that came from T cells, B-cell-depleted T cells, or PBMCs.

V was pared by 5 bases and J by 7 bases, with 7 bases of the junction left unmatched. The length of the CDR3 is 15 residues. Germline V gene sequence: CDR1 MDHEN, CDR2 SYDVKM. Method: immunoSEQ multiplex PCR; TCRdb's copy keeps in-frame clones and lacks some. Of under 110,000 clones in the sample, 70% to 80% were seen once. J is TRBJ2-1 and V is TRBV28, with 11 positions matching TRBD2. Input material: peripheral blood. The receptor was isolated from a human donor with acute or convalescent COVID-19. The donor label of this sample is uncertain. As DNA, the CDR3 is TGTGCCAGCAGTCTAGTAGCGGGGGGGCCGAATGAGCAGTTCTTC. This encodes CASSLVAGGPNEQFF.